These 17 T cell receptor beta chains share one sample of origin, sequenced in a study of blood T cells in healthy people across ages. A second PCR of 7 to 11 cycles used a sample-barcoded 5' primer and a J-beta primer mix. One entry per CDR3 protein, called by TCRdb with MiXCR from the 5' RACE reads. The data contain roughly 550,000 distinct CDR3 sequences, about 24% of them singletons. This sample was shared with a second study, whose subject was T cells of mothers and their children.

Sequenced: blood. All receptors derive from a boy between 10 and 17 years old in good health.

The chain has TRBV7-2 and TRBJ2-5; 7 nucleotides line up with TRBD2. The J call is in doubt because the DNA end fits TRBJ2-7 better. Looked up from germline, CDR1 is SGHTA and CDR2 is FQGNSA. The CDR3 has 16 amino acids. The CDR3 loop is CASSLAGREYEYEQYF. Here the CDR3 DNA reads TGTGCCAGCAGCTTAGCGGGGCGGGAGTACGAGTACGAGCAGTACTTC.

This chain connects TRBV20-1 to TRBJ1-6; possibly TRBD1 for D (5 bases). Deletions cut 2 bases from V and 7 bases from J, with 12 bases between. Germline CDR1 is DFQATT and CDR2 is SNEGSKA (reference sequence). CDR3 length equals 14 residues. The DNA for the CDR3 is TGCAGTGCTAGATTCGGGGACGCAAATTCACCCCTCCACTTT. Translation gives CSARFGDANSPLHF.

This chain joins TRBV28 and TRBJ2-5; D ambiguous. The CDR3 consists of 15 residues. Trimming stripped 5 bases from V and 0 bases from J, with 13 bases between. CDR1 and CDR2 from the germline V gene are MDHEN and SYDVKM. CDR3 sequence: CASSLSTSYQETQYF. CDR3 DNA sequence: TGTGCCAGCAGTCTCTCGACGAGCTACCAAGAGACCCAGTACTTC.

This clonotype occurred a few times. The CDR3 is CASSRDGGLGRRYTF. CDR3 bases: TGTGCCAGCAGTCGAGATGGGGGTCTTGGCAGACGCTACACCTTC. This rearrangement joins TRBV6-7 to TRBJ1-2, with a tentative D call TRBD1 (5 bases). TRBV6-7 is sorted into the ORF group, with uncertain function. CDR3 length: 15 residues. The germline V and J ends were trimmed by 5 bases and 9 bases, with 22 bases remaining between them.

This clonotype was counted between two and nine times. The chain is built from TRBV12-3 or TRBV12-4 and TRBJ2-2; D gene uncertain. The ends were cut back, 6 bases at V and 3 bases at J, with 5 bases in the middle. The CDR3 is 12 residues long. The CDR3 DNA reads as TGTGCCAGCAGCTGGTACACCGGGGAGCTGTTTTTT. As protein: CASSWYTGELFF.

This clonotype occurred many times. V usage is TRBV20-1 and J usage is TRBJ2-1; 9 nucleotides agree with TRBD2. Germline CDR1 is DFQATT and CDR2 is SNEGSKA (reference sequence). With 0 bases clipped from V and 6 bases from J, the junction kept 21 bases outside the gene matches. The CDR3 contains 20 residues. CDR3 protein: CSARDFRASGISTGRNEQFF. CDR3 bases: TGCAGTGCTAGAGATTTCCGTGCTAGCGGGATATCGACAGGCCGCAATGAGCAGTTCTTC.

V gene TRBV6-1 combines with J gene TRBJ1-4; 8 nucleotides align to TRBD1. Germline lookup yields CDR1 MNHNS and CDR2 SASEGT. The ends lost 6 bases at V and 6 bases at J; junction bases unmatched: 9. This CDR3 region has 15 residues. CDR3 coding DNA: TGTGCCAGCAGGGAACAGGGCAGGGGGCATGAAAAACTGTTTTTT. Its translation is CASREQGRGHEKLFF.

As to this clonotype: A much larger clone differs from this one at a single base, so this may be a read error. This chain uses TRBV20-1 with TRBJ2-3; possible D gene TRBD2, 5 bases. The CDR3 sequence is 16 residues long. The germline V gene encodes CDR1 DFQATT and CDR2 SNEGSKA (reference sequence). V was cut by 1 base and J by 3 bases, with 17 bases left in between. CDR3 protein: CSARAPIAQSTDTQYF. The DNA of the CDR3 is TGCAGTGCTAGAGCACCCATAGCGCAGAGTACAGATACGCAGTATTTT.

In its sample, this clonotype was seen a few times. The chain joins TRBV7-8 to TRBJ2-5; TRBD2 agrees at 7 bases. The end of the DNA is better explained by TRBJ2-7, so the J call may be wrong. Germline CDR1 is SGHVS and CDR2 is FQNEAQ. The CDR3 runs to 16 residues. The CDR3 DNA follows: TGTGCCAGCAAGCTTGGGGGGGATGGGCTACCCTACGAGCAGTACTTC. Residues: CASKLGGDGLPYEQYF.

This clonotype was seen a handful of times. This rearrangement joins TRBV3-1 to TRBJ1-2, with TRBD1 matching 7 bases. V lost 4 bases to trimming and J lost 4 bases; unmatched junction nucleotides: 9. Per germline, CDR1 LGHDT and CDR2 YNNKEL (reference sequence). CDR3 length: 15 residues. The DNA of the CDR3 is TGTGCCAGCAGCCCCCAGGACAGGCCCAGCTATGGCTACACCTTC. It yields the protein CASSPQDRPSYGYTF.

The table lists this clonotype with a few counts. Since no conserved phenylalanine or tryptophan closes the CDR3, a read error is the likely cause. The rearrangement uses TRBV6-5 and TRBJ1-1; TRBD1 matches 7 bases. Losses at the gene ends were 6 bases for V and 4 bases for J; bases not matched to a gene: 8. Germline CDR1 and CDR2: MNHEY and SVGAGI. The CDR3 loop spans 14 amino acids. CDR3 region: CASRRTGLGTEAFL. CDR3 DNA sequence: TGTGCCAGCAGGCGGACAGGTCTAGGCACTGAAGCTTTCCTT.

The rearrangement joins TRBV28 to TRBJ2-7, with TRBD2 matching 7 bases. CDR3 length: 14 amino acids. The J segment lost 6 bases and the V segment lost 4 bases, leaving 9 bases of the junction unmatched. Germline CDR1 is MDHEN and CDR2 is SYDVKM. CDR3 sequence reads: CASSYGGTIPEQYF. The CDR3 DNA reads TGTGCCAGCAGTTACGGAGGGACTATTCCCGAGCAGTACTTC.

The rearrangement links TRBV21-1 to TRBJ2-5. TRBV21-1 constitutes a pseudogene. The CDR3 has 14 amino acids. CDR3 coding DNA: TGTGCCAGCACCGAAAGGGGCAGAACTGAGACCCAGTACTTC. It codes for CASTERGRTETQYF.

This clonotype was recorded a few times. The CDR3 protein is CASSPQISGETQYF. The CDR3, as DNA: TGTGCCAGCAGTCCCCAGATCTCCGGGGAGACCCAGTACTTC. V usage is TRBV6-2 or TRBV6-3 and J usage is TRBJ2-5; no firm D call. CDR3 length: 14 residues. The germline V gene encodes CDR1 MNHEY and CDR2 SVGEGT. The V gene lost 5 bases and the J gene lost 5 bases, with 15 bases spanning the gap.

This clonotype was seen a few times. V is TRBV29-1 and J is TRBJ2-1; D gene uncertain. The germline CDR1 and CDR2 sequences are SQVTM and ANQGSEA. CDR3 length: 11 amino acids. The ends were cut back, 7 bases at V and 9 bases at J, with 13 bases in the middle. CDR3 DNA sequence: TGCAGCGCCCCCGGGCCTACTGAGCAGTTCTTC. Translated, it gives CSAPGPTEQFF.

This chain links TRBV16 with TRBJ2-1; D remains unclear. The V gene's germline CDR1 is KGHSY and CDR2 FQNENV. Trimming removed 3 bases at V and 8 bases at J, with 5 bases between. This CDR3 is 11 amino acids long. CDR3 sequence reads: CASSHTYEQFF. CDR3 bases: TGTGCCAGCAGCCACACTTATGAGCAGTTCTTC. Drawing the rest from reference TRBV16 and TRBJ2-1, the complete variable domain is GEEVAQTPKHLVRGEGQKAKLYCAPIKGHSYVFWYQQVLKNEFKFLISFQNENVFDETGMPKERFSAKCLPNSPCSLEIQATKLEDSAVYFCASSHTYEQFFGPGTRLTVL.

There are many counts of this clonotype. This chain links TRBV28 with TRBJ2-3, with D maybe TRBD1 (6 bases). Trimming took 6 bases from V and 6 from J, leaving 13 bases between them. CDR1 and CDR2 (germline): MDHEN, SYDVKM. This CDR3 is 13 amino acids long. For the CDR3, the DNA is TGTGCCAGCAGCAGGCGAGACAGGGATACGCAGTATTTT. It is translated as CASSRRDRDTQYF.